The clone carrying this TCR beta chain was observed a handful of times. Generated by immunoSEQ multiplex PCR, the TCRdb table keeps only in-frame clones and is missing some. The sample comprises about 82,000 clones, over 90% of which are singletons, and less than 6% rests with the top ten. The data were taken from a study of control samples from healthy donors and cancer patients. The sequenced material came from blood. The TCR originated in a woman younger than 35 in good health.

CDR3 sequence reads: CASSSLKGGYTEAFF. The CDR3 bases are TGTGCCAGCAGTTCCCTAAAAGGTGGTTACACTGAAGCTTTCTTT. This chain connects TRBV28 to TRBJ1-1; the D is unclear. The ends were cut back, 4 bases at V and 3 bases at J, with 15 bases in the middle. Germline-derived CDR1 and CDR2 are MDHEN and SYDVKM. The CDR3 spans 15 residues.